The T cell receptor beta chain under discussion was sequenced for a study of blood T cell repertoires in COVID-19. Sequencing was performed with immunoSEQ multiplex PCR; in TCRdb, only in-frame clones are kept and a portion is missing. The sample carries 250,000 to 300,000 clones, roughly 91% recorded once. V dropped 4 bases and J dropped 0 bases, with 7 bases sitting between them. This CDR3 is 14 amino acids long. Germline V CDR1 and CDR2: LNHDA, SQIVND (reference sequence). The sequenced sample was PBMCs or T cells enriched from blood (not recorded which). The receptor comes from a man aged 35-49 years who had recovered from COVID-19. The chain is built from TRBV19 and TRBJ1-5; D remains ambiguous. DNA for the CDR3: TGTGCCAGTAGTAAGCTAAATAGCAATCAGCCCCAGCATTTT. It translates to CASSKLNSNQPQHF.